This T cell receptor beta chain was observed in a study of T cell changes during pregnancy in multiple sclerosis (dated 2019 in TCRdb). A note on the overall study: The study examined how the T cell repertoire changed over the course of pregnancy in women with multiple sclerosis.

Its CDR3 holds 15 amino acids, cysteine through phenylalanine. Just CDR3 DNA is preserved here, 45 bases in frame from base 1. Trimming at the junction amounts to 2 bases on V and 4 bases on J, and the germline ends lie 13 bases apart. Reading the germline V gene gives CDR1 SGHRS and CDR2 YFSETQ. Remarks on this clone: Its target antigen remains unknown. No qualities accompany the bases; no much larger clone lies one base away.

The library relied on the immunoSEQ multiplex PCR assay. This immuneACCESS table, as held by TCRdb, lists in-frame sequences with V and J called but not all clones. Of the missing ones, under half trace to an unresolved V gene in checked studies; the others have no known cause. The sample profile shows 91,000 or so clones; about 92% of them were found once. Jointly, the top ten make up approximately 2.2% of the sample. Recombination connected TRBV5-1 to TRBJ1-5; a weak D assignment points to TRBD1 (5 bases agree). Sequences were derived from peripheral blood, sampled after pregnancy. This receptor was obtained from a female donor with multiple sclerosis, enrolled in a pregnancy study. The CDR3 reads as follows: CASSLGAAKNQPQHF. In nucleotides, the sequence is TGCGCCAGCAGCTTAGGGGCAGCCAAAAATCAGCCCCAGCATTTT.